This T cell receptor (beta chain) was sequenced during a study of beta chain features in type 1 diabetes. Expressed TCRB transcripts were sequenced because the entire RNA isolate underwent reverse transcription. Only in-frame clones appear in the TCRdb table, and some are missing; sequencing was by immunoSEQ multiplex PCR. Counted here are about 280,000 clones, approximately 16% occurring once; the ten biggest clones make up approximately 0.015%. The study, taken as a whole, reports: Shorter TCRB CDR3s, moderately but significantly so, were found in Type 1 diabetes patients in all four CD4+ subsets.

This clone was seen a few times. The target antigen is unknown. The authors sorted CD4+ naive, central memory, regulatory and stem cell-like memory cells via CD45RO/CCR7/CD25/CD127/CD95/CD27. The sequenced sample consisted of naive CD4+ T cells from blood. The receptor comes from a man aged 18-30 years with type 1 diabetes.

Here the CDR3 reads CASATGVAKNIQYF. In DNA form, the CDR3 reads TGTGCCAGCGCTACGGGGGTAGCCAAAAACATTCAGTACTTC. The chain has TRBV2 and TRBJ2-4; D perhaps matches TRBD2 (6 bases). In germline, CDR1 is SNHLY, CDR2 FYNNEI. CDR3 size: 14 residues. The V and J ends lost 8 bases and 0 bases respectively, with 11 bases between them.